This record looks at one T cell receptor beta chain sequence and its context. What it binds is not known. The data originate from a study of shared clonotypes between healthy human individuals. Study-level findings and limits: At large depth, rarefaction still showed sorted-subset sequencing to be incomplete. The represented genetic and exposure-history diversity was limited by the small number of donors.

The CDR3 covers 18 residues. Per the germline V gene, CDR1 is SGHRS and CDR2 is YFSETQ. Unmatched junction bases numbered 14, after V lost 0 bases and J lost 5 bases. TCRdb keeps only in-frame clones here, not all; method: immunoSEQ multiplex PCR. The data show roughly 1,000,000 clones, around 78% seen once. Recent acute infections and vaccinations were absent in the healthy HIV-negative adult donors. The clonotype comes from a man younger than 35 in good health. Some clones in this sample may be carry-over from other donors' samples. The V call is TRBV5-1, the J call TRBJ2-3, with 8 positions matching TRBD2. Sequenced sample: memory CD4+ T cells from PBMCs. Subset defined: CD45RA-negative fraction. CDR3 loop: CASSLELWQRELGDTQYF. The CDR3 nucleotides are TGCGCCAGCAGCTTGGAACTCTGGCAGCGGGAGCTCGGAGATACGCAGTATTTT.